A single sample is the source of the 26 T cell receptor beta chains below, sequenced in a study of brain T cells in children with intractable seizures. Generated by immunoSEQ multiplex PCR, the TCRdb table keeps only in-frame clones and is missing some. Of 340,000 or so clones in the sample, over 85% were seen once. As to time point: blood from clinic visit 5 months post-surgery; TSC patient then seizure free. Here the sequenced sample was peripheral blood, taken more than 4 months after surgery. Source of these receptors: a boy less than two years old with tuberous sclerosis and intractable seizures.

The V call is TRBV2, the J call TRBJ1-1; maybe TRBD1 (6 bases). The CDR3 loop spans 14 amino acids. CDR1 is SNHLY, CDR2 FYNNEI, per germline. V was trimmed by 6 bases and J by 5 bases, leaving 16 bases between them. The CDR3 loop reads CASRNRVRDTEAFF. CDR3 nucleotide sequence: TGTGCCAGCAGAAACAGGGTACGAGATACTGAAGCTTTCTTT. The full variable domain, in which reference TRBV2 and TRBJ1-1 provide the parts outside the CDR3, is EPEVTQTPSHQVTQMGQEVILRCVPISNHLYFYWYRQILGQKVEFLVSFYNNEISEKSEIFDDQFSVERPDGSNFTLKIRSTKLEDSAMYFCASRNRVRDTEAFFGQGTRLTVV.

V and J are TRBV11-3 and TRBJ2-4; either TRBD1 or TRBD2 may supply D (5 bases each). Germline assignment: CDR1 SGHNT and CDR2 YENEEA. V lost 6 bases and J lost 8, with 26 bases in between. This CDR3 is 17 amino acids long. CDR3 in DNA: TGTGCCAGCAGTCACGAAAAAGTTAGCGTACGGGACCACATTCAGTACTTC. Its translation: CASSHEKVSVRDHIQYF.

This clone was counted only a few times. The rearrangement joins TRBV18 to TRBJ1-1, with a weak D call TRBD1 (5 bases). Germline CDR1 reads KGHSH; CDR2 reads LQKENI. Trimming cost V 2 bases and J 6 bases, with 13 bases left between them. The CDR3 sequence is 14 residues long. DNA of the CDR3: TGTGCCAGCTCACCATCGGGGGGAAGGGCTGAAGCTTTCTTT. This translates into CASSPSGGRAEAFF.

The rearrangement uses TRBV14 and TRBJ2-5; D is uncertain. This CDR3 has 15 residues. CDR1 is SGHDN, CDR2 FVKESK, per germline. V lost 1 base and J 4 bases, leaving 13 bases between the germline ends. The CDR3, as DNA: TGTGCCAGCAGCCAAGTCCCGTCGCACGGAGAGACCCAGTACTTC. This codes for CASSQVPSHGETQYF.

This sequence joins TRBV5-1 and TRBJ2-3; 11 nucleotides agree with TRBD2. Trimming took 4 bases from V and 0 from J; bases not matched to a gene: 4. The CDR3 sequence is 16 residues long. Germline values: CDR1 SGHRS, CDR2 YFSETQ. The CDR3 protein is CASSVTSGISTDTQYF. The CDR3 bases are TGCGCCAGCAGCGTGACTAGCGGGATAAGCACAGATACGCAGTATTTT.

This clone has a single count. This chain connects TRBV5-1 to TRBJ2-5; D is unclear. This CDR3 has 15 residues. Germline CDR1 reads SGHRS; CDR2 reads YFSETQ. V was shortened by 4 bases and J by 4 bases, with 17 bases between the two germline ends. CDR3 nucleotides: TGCGCCAGCAGCGAGACGCCGACGACGCGAGAGACCCAGTACTTC. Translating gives CASSETPTTRETQYF.

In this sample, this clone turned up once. The DNA for the CDR3 is TGTGCCAGCAACGGCTCTGGCTATGGCTACACCTTC. This gives the protein CASNGSGYGYTF. The genes are TRBV28 and TRBJ1-2; D is undetermined. CDR1 is MDHEN and CDR2 is SYDVKM in the germline V gene. The CDR3 loop spans 12 amino acids. V was shortened by 7 bases and J by 4 bases, with 10 bases between the two germline ends.

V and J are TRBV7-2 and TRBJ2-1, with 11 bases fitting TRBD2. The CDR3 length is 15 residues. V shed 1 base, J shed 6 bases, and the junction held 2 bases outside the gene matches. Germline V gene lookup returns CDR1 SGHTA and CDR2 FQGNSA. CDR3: CASSLVAGGRNEQFF. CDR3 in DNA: TGTGCCAGCAGCTTAGTAGCGGGGGGGCGCAATGAGCAGTTCTTC.

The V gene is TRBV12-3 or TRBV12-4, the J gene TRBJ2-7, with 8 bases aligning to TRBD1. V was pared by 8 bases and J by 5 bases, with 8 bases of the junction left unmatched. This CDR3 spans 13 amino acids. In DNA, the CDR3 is TGTGCCAGCCGCCGACAGGGGAGCGACGAGCAGTACTTC. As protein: CASRRQGSDEQYF.

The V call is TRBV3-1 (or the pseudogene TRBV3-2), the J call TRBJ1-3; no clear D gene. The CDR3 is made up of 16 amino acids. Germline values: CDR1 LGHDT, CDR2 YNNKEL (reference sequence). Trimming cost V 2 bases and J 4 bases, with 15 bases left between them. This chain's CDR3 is CASSQKPTGRGNTIYF. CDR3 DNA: TGTGCCAGCAGCCAAAAGCCCACCGGGCGGGGAAACACCATATATTTT.

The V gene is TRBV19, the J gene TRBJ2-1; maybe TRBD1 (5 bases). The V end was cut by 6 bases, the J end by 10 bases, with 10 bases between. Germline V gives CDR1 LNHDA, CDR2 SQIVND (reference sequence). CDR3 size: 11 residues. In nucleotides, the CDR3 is TGTGCCAGTAGCCTTTACAGGGAGCAGTTCTTC. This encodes CASSLYREQFF.

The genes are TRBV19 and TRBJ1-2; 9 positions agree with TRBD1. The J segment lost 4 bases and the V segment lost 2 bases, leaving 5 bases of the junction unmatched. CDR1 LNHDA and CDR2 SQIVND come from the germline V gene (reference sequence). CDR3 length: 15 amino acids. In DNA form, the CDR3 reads TGTGCCAGTAGTATACCCCGACAGGGGGGCTATGGCTACACCTTC. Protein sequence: CASSIPRQGGYGYTF.

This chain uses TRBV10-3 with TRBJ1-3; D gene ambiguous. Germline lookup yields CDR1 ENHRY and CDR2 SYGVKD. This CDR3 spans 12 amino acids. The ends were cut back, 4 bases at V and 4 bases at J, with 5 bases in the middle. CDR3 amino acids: CAISANGNTIYF. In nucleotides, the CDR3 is TGTGCCATCAGTGCAAACGGAAACACCATATATTTT.

The CDR3 spells CASSERGDWWEQYF. CDR3 DNA sequence: TGTGCCAGCAGTGAACGGGGGGATTGGTGGGAGCAGTACTTC. This chain connects TRBV6-1 to TRBJ2-7; 7 bases align to TRBD2. From germline, CDR1 is MNHNS and CDR2 SASEGT. V lost 2 bases and J lost 7; bases outside the gene matches: 8. The CDR3 is 14 residues long.

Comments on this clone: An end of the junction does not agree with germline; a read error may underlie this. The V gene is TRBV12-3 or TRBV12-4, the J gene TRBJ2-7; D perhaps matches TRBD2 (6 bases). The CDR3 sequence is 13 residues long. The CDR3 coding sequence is TGTGCCAGCAGTATAGCGGACTCATACGAGCAGTACTTC. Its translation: CASSIADSYEQYF.

This CDR3 is CASSLGQNYEQYF. The CDR3 nucleotides are TGCGCCAGCAGCTTGGGACAAAACTACGAGCAGTACTTC. The J gene is TRBJ2-7, the V gene TRBV5-1; no clear D. CDR3 length: 13 amino acids. Germline loops: CDR1 SGHRS, CDR2 YFSETQ. V was cut by 0 bases and J by 3 bases, with 7 bases left in between.

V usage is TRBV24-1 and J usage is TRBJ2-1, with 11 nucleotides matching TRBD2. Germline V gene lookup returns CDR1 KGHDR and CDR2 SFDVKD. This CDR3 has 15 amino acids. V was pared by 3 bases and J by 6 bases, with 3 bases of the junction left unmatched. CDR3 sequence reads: CATSDVLAGVNEQFF. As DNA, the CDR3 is TGTGCCACCAGTGATGTACTAGCGGGAGTCAATGAGCAGTTCTTC.

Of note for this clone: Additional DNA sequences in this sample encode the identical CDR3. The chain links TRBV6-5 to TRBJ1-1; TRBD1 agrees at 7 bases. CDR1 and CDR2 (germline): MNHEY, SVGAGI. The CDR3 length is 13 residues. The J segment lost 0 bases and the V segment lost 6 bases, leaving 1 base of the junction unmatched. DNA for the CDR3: TGTGCCAGCAGGGGACAGTTGAACACTGAAGCTTTCTTT. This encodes CASRGQLNTEAFF.

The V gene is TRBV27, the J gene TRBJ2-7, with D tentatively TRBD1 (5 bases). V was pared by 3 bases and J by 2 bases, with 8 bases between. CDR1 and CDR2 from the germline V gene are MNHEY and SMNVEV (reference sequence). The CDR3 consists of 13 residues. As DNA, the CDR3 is TGTGCCAGCAGTTTGCAGGGTACCTACGAGCAGTACTTC. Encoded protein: CASSLQGTYEQYF.

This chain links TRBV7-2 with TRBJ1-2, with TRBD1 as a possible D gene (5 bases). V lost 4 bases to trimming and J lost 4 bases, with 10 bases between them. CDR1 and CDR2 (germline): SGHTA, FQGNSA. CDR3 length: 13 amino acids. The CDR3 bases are TGTGCCAGCAGCTGGGGGGTTGGCTATGGCTACACCTTC. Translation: CASSWGVGYGYTF.

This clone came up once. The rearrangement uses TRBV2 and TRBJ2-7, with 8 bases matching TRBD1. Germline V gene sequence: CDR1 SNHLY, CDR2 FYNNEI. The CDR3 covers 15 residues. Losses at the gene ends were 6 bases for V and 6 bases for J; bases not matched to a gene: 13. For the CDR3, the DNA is TGTGCCAGCAGGATAGGACAGGGTTTTCCCGCCGAGCAGTACTTC. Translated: CASRIGQGFPAEQYF.

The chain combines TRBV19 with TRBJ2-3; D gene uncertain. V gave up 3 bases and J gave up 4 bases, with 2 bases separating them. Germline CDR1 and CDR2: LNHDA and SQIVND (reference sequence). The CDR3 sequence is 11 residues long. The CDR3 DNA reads TGTGCCAGTAGTATGGCAGATACGCAGTATTTT. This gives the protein CASSMADTQYF.

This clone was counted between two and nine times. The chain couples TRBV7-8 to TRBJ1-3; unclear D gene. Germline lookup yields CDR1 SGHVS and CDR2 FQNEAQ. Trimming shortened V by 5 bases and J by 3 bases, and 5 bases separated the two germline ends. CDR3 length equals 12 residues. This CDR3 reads CASSTYGNTIYF. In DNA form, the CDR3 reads TGTGCCAGCAGCACTTATGGAAACACCATATATTTT.

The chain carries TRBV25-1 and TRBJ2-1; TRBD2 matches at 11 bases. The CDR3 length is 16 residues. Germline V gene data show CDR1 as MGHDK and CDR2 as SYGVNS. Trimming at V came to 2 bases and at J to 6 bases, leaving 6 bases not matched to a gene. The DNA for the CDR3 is TGTGCCAGCAGTGAAACGCTAGCGGGAGGTTCCAATGAGCAGTTCTTC. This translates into CASSETLAGGSNEQFF.

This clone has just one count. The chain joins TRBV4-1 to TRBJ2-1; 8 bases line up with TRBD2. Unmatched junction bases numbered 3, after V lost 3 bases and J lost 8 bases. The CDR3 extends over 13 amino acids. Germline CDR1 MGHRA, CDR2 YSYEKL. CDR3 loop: CASSQGLGDEQFF. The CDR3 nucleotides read TGCGCCAGCAGCCAGGGACTAGGGGATGAGCAGTTCTTC.

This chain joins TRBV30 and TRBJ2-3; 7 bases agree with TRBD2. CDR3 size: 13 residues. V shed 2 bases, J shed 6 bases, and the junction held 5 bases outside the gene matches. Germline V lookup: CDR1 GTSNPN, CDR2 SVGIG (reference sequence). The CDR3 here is CAWSWGGGDTQYF. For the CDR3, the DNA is TGTGCCTGGAGTTGGGGGGGAGGGGATACGCAGTATTTT.